A selection of T cell receptor beta chains follows, all from one sample in a study of shared clonotypes between healthy human individuals. Clones were read by immunoSEQ multiplex PCR, and TCRdb kept only the in-frame ones, dropping some. The sample carries more than 2,000,000 clones, 85% to 95% recorded once. Sequenced: naive CD4+ T cells from PBMCs. The receptors were sampled from a man in his late teens or twenties in good health. Some clones in this sample may be carry-over from other donors' samples. The CDR3 runs from the conserved cysteine through the conserved F or W. D genes are given only for firm matches. The size of a clone is reported for some rows only, either as once, few or many, or as a class for expanded clones.

cdr3_aa cdr3_nt j_call d_call v_call clone_size
CASSGVGYQPQHF TGTGCCAGCAGTGGTGTCGGGTATCAGCCCCAGCATTTT TRBJ1-5 . TRBV2 .
CASSERASGRHEQFF TGCGCCAGCAGTGAGCGGGCTAGCGGGAGACATGAGCAGTTCTTC TRBJ2-1 TRBD2 TRBV10-2 .
CASRLRGRADTQYF TGTGCCAGCAGACTTCGCGGGAGGGCAGATACGCAGTATTTT TRBJ2-3 TRBD2 TRBV27 .
CASTRAPRDTGELFF TGTGCCAGCACAAGGGCTCCAAGGGACACCGGGGAGCTGTTTTTT TRBJ2-2 . TRBV6-1 .
CASSFAAGLVGYTF TGTGCCAGCAGTTTCGCTGCAGGGCTGGTTGGCTACACCTTC TRBJ1-2 . TRBV27 .
CASSPSLAGGYTF TGTGCCAGCAGCCCGTCGCTGGCGGGTGGCTACACCTTC TRBJ1-2 . TRBV25-1 .
CASSLGGQSGVGSETQYF TGTGCCAGCAGCTTAGGAGGACAGAGCGGAGTTGGTTCAGAGACCCAGTACTTC TRBJ2-5 . TRBV7-9 .
CSVYRHTEAFF TGCAGCGTTTACAGGCACACTGAAGCTTTCTTT TRBJ1-1 . TRBV29-1 once
CSVAQQGRNTEAFF TGCAGCGTGGCACAACAGGGAAGGAACACTGAAGCTTTCTTT TRBJ1-1 . TRBV29-1 .
CASSPGGGLAIQETQYF TGCGCCAGCAGCCCCGGGGGCGGGCTAGCCATTCAAGAGACCCAGTACTTC TRBJ2-5 . TRBV5-1 .
CASSPSRDSYNEQFF TGTGCCAGCTCACCCTCACGGGACAGCTACAATGAGCAGTTCTTC TRBJ2-1 TRBD1 TRBV18 .
CASIRETEAFF TGTGCCAGTATCAGGGAGACTGAAGCTTTCTTT TRBJ1-1 . TRBV19 .
CASSSLAIDLGYTF TGTGCCAGCAGCTCGCTAGCCATTGACCTTGGCTACACCTTC TRBJ1-2 . TRBV5-6 .